The next 17 T cell receptor beta chains were all read from a single sample in a study of control samples from healthy donors and cancer patients. The method was immunoSEQ multiplex PCR; TCRdb's version includes in-frame clones alone and lacks a portion of them. The data show approximately 74,000 clones, with about 94% seen just once and 2.8% held by the top ten. Material: blood. The origin of the receptors is a woman younger than 45 in good health.

Of note for this clone: Other DNA sequences in the same sample also yield this CDR3. J is TRBJ2-2 and V is TRBV30; 8 nucleotides align to TRBD2. V trimming: 7 bases; J trimming: 6 bases; junction bases outside the gene matches: 10. Germline V gene sequence: CDR1 GTSNPN, CDR2 SVGIG (reference sequence). The CDR3 sequence is 14 residues long. The CDR3 spells CASRGGALAGELFF. Here the CDR3 DNA reads TGTGCCTCCCGGGGGGGGGCTTTAGCCGGGGAGCTGTTTTTT.

V is TRBV28 and J is TRBJ2-7, with TRBD1 as a possible D gene (5 bases). Deletions cut 5 bases from V and 3 bases from J, with 8 bases between. This CDR3 is built from 12 residues. In germline, CDR1 is MDHEN, CDR2 SYDVKM. The chain's CDR3 is CASSPDSYEQYF. CDR3 bases: TGTGCCAGCAGTCCAGACAGCTACGAGCAGTACTTC. The full variable domain, completed using reference TRBV28 and TRBJ2-7, is DVKVTQSSRYLVKRTGEKVFLECVQDMDHENMFWYRQDPGLGLRLIYFSYDVKMKEKGDIPEGYSVSREKKERFSLILESASTNQTSMYLCASSPDSYEQYFGPGTRLTVT.

This clone appeared once. The V and J genes are TRBV5-1 and TRBJ1-4; 8 bases fit TRBD1. With 2 bases clipped from V and 5 bases from J, the junction kept 5 bases outside the gene matches. Per germline, CDR1 SGHRS and CDR2 YFSETQ. CDR3 length: 15 residues. This chain's CDR3 is CASSFDRGVNEKLFF. CDR3 nucleotide sequence: TGCGCCAGCAGCTTTGACAGGGGAGTAAATGAAAAACTGTTTTTT.

V gene TRBV30 combines with J gene TRBJ2-2; D remains unclear. Trimming pared 6 bases from V and 2 bases from J, leaving 16 bases between. The germline V gene has CDR1 GTSNPN and CDR2 SVGIG (reference sequence). CDR3 length: 15 amino acids. The CDR3 DNA reads as TGTGCCTGTAAACACAGAGTAGTAAACACCGGGGAGCTGTTTTTT. Its protein is CACKHRVVNTGELFF.

The chain has TRBV12-3 or TRBV12-4 and TRBJ1-2; unclear D gene. V lost 7 bases and J 3 bases, leaving 9 bases between the germline ends. There are 12 residues in the CDR3. The CDR3 here is CASTSSHYGYTF. The CDR3 bases are TGTGCCAGCACCAGTTCGCACTATGGCTACACCTTC.

The genes are TRBV7-2 and TRBJ2-5; the D is unclear. This CDR3 is 14 amino acids long. With 3 bases removed from V and 1 base from J, the gap between germline ends came to 9 bases. Germline V gene data show CDR1 as SGHTA and CDR2 as FQGNSA. The CDR3 region is CASSLTRIQETQYF. CDR3 DNA: TGTGCCAGCAGCTTGACCCGGATCCAAGAGACCCAGTACTTC.

The CDR3 DNA sequence: TGTGCCAGCAAGTTAAGGGGGGGCGCTGGGAACTATGGCTACACCTTC. Translated: CASKLRGGAGNYGYTF. This sequence joins TRBV5-4 and TRBJ1-2; D may be TRBD1 (6 bases). The CDR3 extends over 16 amino acids. V was trimmed by 6 bases and J by 2 bases, leaving 20 bases between them. CDR1 is SGHNT, CDR2 YYREEE, per germline (reference sequence). Full variable domain (rest looked up from reference TRBV5-4 and TRBJ1-2): ETGVTQSPTHLIKTRGQQVTLRCSSQSGHNTVSWYQQALGQGPQFIFQYYREEENGRGNFPPRFSGLQFPNYSSELNVNALELDDSALYLCASKLRGGAGNYGYTFGSGTRLTVV.

The gene calls are TRBV28 and TRBJ1-5; TRBD1 matches 7 bases. The junction had 6 bases not matched to a gene; V was cut back by 4 bases and J by 0 bases. The CDR3 has 16 residues. From germline, CDR1 is MDHEN and CDR2 SYDVKM. The CDR3 reads CASSYPRDSSNQPQHF. In DNA, the CDR3 is TGTGCCAGCAGTTACCCTCGGGACAGTAGCAATCAGCCCCAGCATTTT.

The chain employs TRBV6-1 and TRBJ2-3; D not resolved. CDR1 and CDR2 from the germline V gene are MNHNS and SASEGT. The CDR3 covers 16 residues. Trimming shortened V by 2 bases and J by 2 bases, and 14 bases separated the two germline ends. As DNA, the CDR3 is TGTGCCAGCAGTGAACTCGCTAAAGGGCCCACAGATACGCAGTATTTT. Translation gives CASSELAKGPTDTQYF.

The V gene is TRBV24-1, the J gene TRBJ2-6; the D gene is possibly TRBD1 (6 bases). Germline V lookup: CDR1 KGHDR, CDR2 SFDVKD. There are 18 residues in the CDR3. V lost 1 base and J 1 base, leaving 13 bases between the germline ends. For the CDR3, the DNA is TGTGCCACCAGTGATTTCCCAGGGGAAGATTCTGGGGCCAACGTCCTGACTTTC. Encoded protein: CATSDFPGEDSGANVLTF.

The chain is built from TRBV12-5 and TRBJ2-3; unclear D gene. The CDR3 contains 13 residues. Per the germline V gene, CDR1 is LGHNT and CDR2 is FRNRAP. V was cut by 2 bases and J by 8 bases, with 11 bases left in between. The CDR3 coding sequence is TGTGCTAGTGGTTTGAGCGTGCCAGGTACGCAGTATTTT. Amino acid sequence: CASGLSVPGTQYF.

V usage is TRBV29-1 and J usage is TRBJ1-1; 9 bases are a match to TRBD1. The CDR3 sequence is 12 residues long. Trimming removed 7 bases from V and 5 bases from J; junction bases left unmatched: 5. Germline CDR1 is SQVTM and CDR2 is ANQGSEA. The CDR3 region is CSAATGGTEAFF. CDR3 in DNA: TGCAGCGCAGCGACAGGGGGAACTGAAGCTTTCTTT.

CDR3: CASSPGTSHGYTF. CDR3 nucleotides: TGTGCCAGCAGTCCCGGGACCTCGCATGGCTACACCTTC. This sequence joins TRBV2 and TRBJ1-2, with D perhaps TRBD1 (5 bases). V lost 5 bases and J 6 bases, leaving 13 bases between the germline ends. This CDR3 is 13 amino acids long. Germline-derived CDR1 and CDR2 are SNHLY and FYNNEI.

The chain joins TRBV12-5 to TRBJ1-4; TRBD1 agrees at 8 bases. This CDR3 contains 16 residues. Unmatched junction bases numbered 10, after V lost 5 bases and J lost 5 bases. Germline CDR1 reads LGHNT; CDR2 reads FRNRAP. CDR3 in amino acids: CASGPTSGDRNEKLFF. Written as DNA, the CDR3 is TGTGCTAGTGGTCCGACGTCAGGGGACAGGAATGAAAAACTGTTTTTT.

The rearrangement joins TRBV6-5 to TRBJ2-7; possibly TRBD1 for D (6 bases). V gave up 7 bases and J gave up 1 base, with 14 bases separating them. Per germline, CDR1 MNHEY and CDR2 SVGAGI. The CDR3 contains 14 residues. This CDR3 is CASMYPGESYEQYF. Here the CDR3 DNA reads TGTGCCAGCATGTATCCAGGGGAATCCTACGAGCAGTACTTC.

J is TRBJ2-7 and V is TRBV28; possibly TRBD1 for D (5 bases). Germline CDR1 MDHEN, CDR2 SYDVKM. The CDR3 length is 19 residues. Trimming took off 3 bases at V and 4 bases at J, with 28 bases between the two ends. CDR3 amino acids: CASSFNGAWDVPSKYEQYF. The DNA of the CDR3 is TGTGCCAGCAGTTTCAATGGGGCCTGGGATGTCCCTAGTAAATACGAGCAGTACTTC.

The chain joins TRBV3-1 (or the pseudogene TRBV3-2) to TRBJ2-6; no clear D gene. Deletions cut 2 bases from V and 0 bases from J, with 8 bases between. In germline, CDR1 is LGHDT, CDR2 YNNKEL (reference sequence). This CDR3 region has 16 residues. The CDR3 sequence is CASSQFRISGANVLTF. DNA for the CDR3: TGTGCCAGCAGCCAATTCAGAATCTCTGGGGCCAACGTCCTGACTTTC.